This T cell receptor beta chain was captured in a study of monozygotic twins with inflammatory bowel disease. No DNA is given; TCRdb re-called the 5' RACE reads and lists each CDR3 protein once. The table lists approximately 400,000 distinct CDR3 sequences. CDR1 and CDR2 (germline): SGHNT, YYREEE (reference sequence). CDR3 length: 15 amino acids. This clonotype originated in a human donor with ulcerative colitis or Crohn's disease, or a healthy co-twin of an affected twin (not recorded which). The source material was blood. This sequence joins TRBV5-4 and TRBJ2-3; the TCRdb call, TRBD2, lacks DNA for checking. The CDR3 protein is CASSITSSLTDTQYF.